This T cell receptor (beta chain) was profiled in a study of cytomegalovirus exposure and HLA in healthy donors (dated 2017 in TCRdb). About the investigation overall: An earlier analysis of some 550 of the donors reported more than 250 Gb of sequence data and roughly 100 million unique TCR beta sequences from 150 million to 200 million T cells. Roughly 310 gigabases of sequencing data and roughly 90 million unique TCR sequences were included in an early release covering roughly 700 HLA-typed donors. Of the roughly 400 genotyped donors, 81% fell in the genetic ancestry cluster associated with self-reported Caucasian donors. The study aimed to test whether cataloging public T cell receptors could reveal signatures of past pathogen exposure. Using immunosequencing, the study profiled T cell repertoires from fewer than 850 subjects and related those repertoires to cytomegalovirus serostatus. A separate validation cohort of more than 100 different subjects was used in addition to the approximately 640-subject first cohort. To predict cytomegalovirus infection status, the study combined high-throughput TCR immunosequencing, statistical association of individual TCRs with disease status, and machine learning. In a later analysis, previously published TCR beta repertoires from about 670 donors were re-analyzed and high-resolution HLA genotyping was added so that TCR occurrence patterns could be studied. In the later analysis, no new phenotypic data were used to find candidate immune exposures; instead, reliance was placed on TCR beta sequences and their occurrence across donors. An earlier analysis of about 600 of the donors used high-throughput TCR beta sequencing to judge whether each TCR beta V gene segment behaved as functional or pseudogenic. Donor age, sex, ethnicity and CMV serostatus were compiled together with the repertoire data. In a later genetic analysis, genome-wide SNP genotypes for about three fifths of the 666 donors were used, and that subset was treated as a discovery cohort. All discovery cohort repertoires had been generated on a single sequencing platform. Class I and class II HLA loci were covered by the typing at four-digit resolution. The number of typed donors differed by locus: about 620-640 for A, B, C, DRB1 and DQB1; some 540 for DQA1; 606 for DPA1; and around 490 for DPB1. Four to six DR-DQ haplotypes were handled as single units for association and clustering, since linkage in the cohort was strong. Among some 410 genotyped donors of the cohort, an average of roughly 230,000 unique TCR beta nucleotide sequences was sequenced per donor, of which about 18% were non-productive. Results and caveats for the whole study, not just this receptor: According to a later analysis, parvovirus B19, influenza, CMV and Epstein-Barr virus appeared linked to several top co-occurrence clusters. Over 15 rarely observed V segments, including chromosome 9 orphons, were excluded from the earlier analysis of approximately 500 of the donors because counts were too low. A cluster of highly shared sequence variants was judged likely to represent a technical artifact of the sequencing pipeline. It was suggested by the authors that the approach could potentially be generalized to other disease states and immunological phenotypes. The study listed 164 TCR beta chains as associated with cytomegalovirus. V-gene and J-gene trimming of TCR beta chains was associated with a missense DCLRE1C variant in a later genetic analysis, and the association was replicated in an independent cohort. At a false discovery rate of 0.05, a later analysis linked around 17,000 TCR beta sequences to specific HLA alleles. Because HLA typing was missing for some donors at each locus, association tests included only the typed subset. In this cohort, only TCR beta chains were sequenced, and detectable features were limited by the absence of alpha or paired-chain data. A few of the identified cytomegalovirus-associated TCR beta chains were confirmed in vitro to be specific for cytomegalovirus antigens. Roughly uniform sequencing depth across donors was assumed in presence/absence analyses, although this assumption may not hold. Some IMGT-functional V segments, including TRBV6-2 and TRBV6-3, could not be told apart with the 87-base-pair reads, so those segments were excluded. In a later analysis, the rate of TCR association differed among HLA loci, with DRB1 alleles having the most associated TCRs and HLA-C alleles having the fewest. Correlated functional status among segregating V segments might be attributable to linkage disequilibrium, but an unknown experimental factor could not be ruled out. According to a later analysis, most CMV-associated TCR beta chains appeared to be HLA-restricted, and the HLA associations seemed to be driven largely by CMV exposure. According to a later genetic analysis, donors in an Asian-associated ancestry cluster had fewer N-insertions in productive TCRs than the approximately 610-donor mean. A further reported finding was that TCR beta sequences accurately predicted the HLA-A and HLA-B alleles for most subjects in the first cohort. Broadly in line with IMGT annotations, most TCR beta V segments showed up in productive rearrangements about 87% or about 30% of the time in an earlier analysis of about 500 of the donors. When HLA alleles, especially DR and DQ, strongly co-occurred, TCR associations were difficult to assign to individual alleles. The only immune exposure information available for the cohort was CMV serostatus. Compared with equally common non-associated chains, HLA-associated TCR beta chains in a later analysis were more clonally expanded and had lower generation probabilities. While some public TCRs were present in many individuals, most TCR sequences turned up only very rarely across donors. The classifier was reported to diagnose cytomegalovirus status with high specificity and sensitivity in both the original and validation cohorts.

V is cut by 2 bases and J by 0 bases, and the space between the germline ends is 6 bases. From the germline V gene (reference sequence), CDR1 is LNHDA and CDR2 is SQIVND. The CDR3 sequence holds 14 residues, the cysteine and phenylalanine included. The DNA shown is the 42-base CDR3, in frame from base 1. With regard to this clone: It has no known antigen specificity. Base quality data are lacking; no much larger clone is found one base away.

Library preparation employed the immunoSEQ multiplex PCR assay. A mixture of 60 forward primers for TCR Vbeta segments and 13 reverse primers for TCR Jbeta segments was used in the multiplex PCR. Amplification of the CDR3 region of rearranged TCR beta genes was performed with a multiplex PCR assay on genomic DNA. Amplified TCR beta libraries were sequenced as 87-base-pair reads on the Illumina HiSeq System. The study's own analysis went as follows. A later analysis tallied 75 million to 95 million unique TCR beta chains across the approximately 670 repertoires, and about 12 million of those chains were shared by two or more donors. Raw reads were error-corrected and collapsed into unique sequences with a nearest-neighbor algorithm that merged closely related sequences to remove PCR and sequencing errors. V, D and J gene segments were assigned by aligning CDR3 sequences to IMGT reference sequences. For a sequence to be retained, at least a six-nucleotide match to both a V gene segment and a J gene segment was required. A rearrangement counted as productive if the CDR3 had no stop codons and remained in frame with V and J, and every other rearrangement counted as non-productive. CDR3 was defined according to IMGT convention as the region running from the second conserved V-encoded cysteine to the conserved J-encoded phenylalanine. In an earlier analysis of roughly 580 of the donors, sequences lacking an unambiguous match to a single V gene segment were excluded. An earlier analysis of almost 600 of the donors classified V segments as functional when productive rearrangements were above 56.7% and as segregating when the standard deviation between donors was above 5%. A statistical classification framework was built for diagnosing cytomegalovirus status from the catalog of TCR beta chain sequences. In a later analysis, V and J genes were assigned by comparing TCR nucleotide sequences against IMGT/GENE-DB human TR gene sequences. The TCRdist pipeline was used in a later analysis to assign CDR3 sequences and most-parsimonious VDJ recombination scenarios. In a later analysis, every TCR beta chain was defined by the combination of its CDR3 amino acid sequence and its V-gene family, and reads without a unique V-gene family were dropped. To address suspected cross-contamination and a sequencing artifact, a later analysis removed several hundred highly shared, low-generation-probability nucleotide sequences. For each public chain, a later analysis derived a clonal expansion index from normalized ranks of inferred template counts within each repertoire. In a later analysis, generation probabilities were computed using a VDJ recombination model fitted to out-of-frame rearrangements, and the results were checked against IGoR. A later analysis scored TCR-TCR, TCR-HLA and TCR-CMV co-occurrence with hypergeometric tests, applying a repertoire-size bias correction to TCR pairs. False discovery rates were estimated in a later analysis by permuting HLA or CMV assignments 20 times. A later analysis grouped co-occurring TCRs with DBSCAN, adding TCRdist sequence similarity when clustering within HLA-allele-positive subsets. Repertoires with fewer than 30,000 or more than 120,000 public chains, plus five repertoires with anomalous nucleotide sharing, were excluded from co-occurrence clustering. Held by TCRdb, this immuneACCESS table contains in-frame sequences only and omits some clones. Under half of the omission traces to an unresolved V gene where checked; the cause of the rest is unknown. D and trimming were read from the DNA, whereas the V and J calls and clone size are those reported in that table. The sample contains approximately 160,000 clones, around 80% of them found a single time. The ten most abundant clones make up 1% of the sample.

The cohort was made up of approximately 670 healthy bone marrow donors. At the time of sampling, all cohort members were nominally healthy, though unrecorded immune exposures were likely present. The donor tested CMV seropositive, placing the donor among the 290 or so seropositive members of the cohort. Every donor gave a peripheral blood sample, and the peripheral blood mononuclear cells from that sample were used for TCR beta sequencing. The Qiagen DNeasy Blood Extraction Kit was used to extract genomic DNA from the blood cell samples. The sequencing input was PBMCs. The origin of this receptor is a woman aged 50 to 60 in good health and CMV-seropositive. Recombination linked TRBV19 to TRBJ2-3, with the D gene not confidently named. DNA sequence: TGTGCCAGTAGTATAATGGGCAGCACAGATACGCAGTATTTT. The encoded protein is CASSIMGSTDTQYF.